The rows below give T cell receptor beta chains drawn from one sample of a study of cytomegalovirus exposure and HLA in healthy donors. The data were produced by immunoSEQ multiplex PCR, yet TCRdb's version contains in-frame clones alone and is incomplete. This table has roughly 99,000 clones, roughly three quarters appearing once. Sequencing was done on a sample of PBMCs. The receptors stem from a man aged 18-30 years in good health and CMV-seronegative. Each CDR3 is given with its conserved first and last residue. A D gene is named only where the DNA matches it firmly. Clone size appears in some rows only: once, few, many, or a class for an expanded clone.

V	D	size	length	J	CDR3	DNA
TRBV7-9	NA	NA	13	TRBJ2-7	CSSSQQVGYEQYF	TGTTCCAGCAGCCAACAGGTTGGCTACGAGCAGTACTTC
TRBV6-6	NA	NA	12	TRBJ2-1	CASSWRPNEQFF	TGTGCCAGCAGTTGGAGGCCCAATGAGCAGTTCTTC
TRBV6-1	TRBD2	NA	16	TRBJ2-1	CASSALGGAAYNEQFF	TGTGCCAGCAGTGCCCTCGGGGGGGCCGCCTACAATGAGCAGTTCTTC
TRBV5-5	TRBD1	NA	14	TRBJ1-4	CASSLGWDSEKLFF	TGTGCCAGCAGCTTGGGGTGGGACAGTGAAAAACTGTTTTTT
TRBV7-9	TRBD1	NA	15	TRBJ2-7	CASSLVTGPAYEQYF	TGTGCCAGCAGCTTAGTGACAGGGCCTGCCTACGAGCAGTACTTC
TRBV19	NA	few	13	TRBJ2-2	CASNHRDTGELFF	TGTGCCAGTAACCACAGGGACACCGGGGAGCTGTTTTTT
TRBV20-1	NA	NA	11	TRBJ1-2	CGGPAQYGYTF	TGCGGCGGGCCTGCGCAGTATGGCTACACCTTC
TRBV19	NA	NA	12	TRBJ2-1	CASMGPYNEQFF	TGTGCCAGTATGGGGCCGTACAATGAGCAGTTCTTC
TRBV4-2	TRBD2	NA	17	TRBJ2-5	CASSQDSFGRGQETQYF	TGTGCCAGCAGCCAAGATTCGTTCGGGAGGGGGCAAGAGACCCAGTACTTC
TRBV18	TRBD1	once	15	TRBJ1-2	CASSPPGTGVHGYTF	TGTGCCAGCTCACCACCGGGGACAGGGGTCCATGGCTACACCTTC
TRBV5-8	TRBD1	NA	15	TRBJ2-5	CASSLYRGSQETQYF	TGTGCCAGCAGCTTGTACAGGGGAAGCCAAGAGACCCAGTACTTC
TRBV2	NA	NA	11	TRBJ2-1	CASPSYNEQFF	TGTGCCAGTCCTTCCTACAATGAGCAGTTCTTC
TRBV7-9	NA	NA	11	TRBJ1-1	CASSLEPEAFF	TGTGCCAGCTCCCTCGAGCCTGAAGCTTTCTTT
TRBV7-9	NA	NA	16	TRBJ2-1	CASSFRVASTYNEQFF	TGTGCCAGCAGCTTTCGGGTAGCGAGCACCTACAATGAGCAGTTCTTC
TRBV19	TRBD2	NA	15	TRBJ2-7	CASSIQMGGNYEQYF	TGTGCCAGTAGTATTCAAATGGGGGGGAACTACGAGCAGTACTTC
TRBV10-3	NA	NA	14	TRBJ2-7	CAISESLQAYEQYF	TGTGCCATCAGTGAGTCGCTACAGGCCTACGAGCAGTACTTC
TRBV2	NA	few	13	TRBJ1-1	CASSGEGNTEAFF	TGTGCCAGCAGTGGGGAGGGCAACACTGAAGCTTTCTTT
TRBV6-1	TRBD1	few	14	TRBJ1-5	CASSVRTGDQPQHF	TGTGCCAGCAGTGTTAGGACAGGGGATCAGCCCCAGCATTTT
TRBV7-8	NA	once	12	TRBJ2-7	CASSLDYREQYF	TGTGCCAGCAGCTTGGACTATCGGGAGCAGTACTTC
TRBV18	TRBD1	NA	14	TRBJ1-6	CASSRDRVNSPLHF	TGTGCCAGCTCGCGGGACAGAGTTAATTCACCCCTCCACTTT
TRBV11-3	NA	NA	13	TRBJ1-1	CASSLSSNTEAFF	TGTGCCAGCAGCTTATCGTCGAACACTGAAGCTTTCTTT
TRBV6-4	TRBD2	NA	17	TRBJ2-2	CASSWTSGGINTGELFF	TGTGCCAGCAGCTGGACTAGCGGGGGGATCAACACCGGGGAGCTGTTTTTT
TRBV9	NA	NA	15	TRBJ1-1	CASSPSGDMNTEAFF	TGTGCCAGCAGCCCTAGCGGGGACATGAACACTGAAGCTTTCTTT
TRBV28	TRBD1	once	18	TRBJ1-1	CASRTSGTGGPGNAEAFF	TGTGCCAGCAGAACCTCCGGGACAGGGGGCCCCGGAAACGCTGAAGCTTTCTTT
TRBV7-9	TRBD2	NA	17	TRBJ2-4	CASSKSGGAVSKNIQYF	TGTGCCAGCAGCAAATCCGGGGGGGCCGTTTCCAAAAACATTCAGTACTTC
TRBV9	NA	once	16	TRBJ1-6	CASSVGAALGNSPLHF	TGTGCCAGCAGCGTAGGGGCCGCACTAGGGAATTCACCCCTCCACTTT
TRBV15	NA	NA	16	TRBJ2-5	CATSSRQGPGRETQYF	TGTGCCACCAGCAGCAGACAGGGCCCCGGGAGAGAGACCCAGTACTTC
TRBV5-5	TRBD2	NA	18	TRBJ2-5	CASSRLGSGARLQETQYF	TGTGCCAGCAGCCGCCTTGGTAGCGGGGCTCGACTTCAAGAGACCCAGTACTTC
TRBV2	NA	NA	15	TRBJ2-7	CASSFTGILMGEQYF	TGTGCCAGCAGTTTTACAGGGATATTAATGGGCGAGCAGTACTTC
TRBV7-9	NA	NA	14	TRBJ1-6	CASSLGQTYSPLHF	TGTGCCAGCAGCTTAGGACAAACTTATTCACCCCTCCACTTT
TRBV28	TRBD2	NA	15	TRBJ2-3	CASSFPAGGTDTQYF	TGTGCCAGCAGTTTCCCAGCGGGGGGAACAGATACGCAGTATTTT
TRBV4-2	NA	few	16	TRBJ2-3	CASSQDRRGGADTQYF	TGTGCCAGCAGCCAAGACCGACGTGGGGGCGCAGATACGCAGTATTTT
TRBV9	NA	NA	16	TRBJ1-3	CASSVQGSPSGNTIYF	TGTGCCAGCAGCGTACAGGGGTCGCCATCTGGAAACACCATATATTTT
TRBV5-6	NA	few	17	TRBJ1-4	CASSLGVPGRPNEKLFF	TGTGCCAGCAGCTTGGGCGTGCCAGGGCGTCCTAATGAAAAACTGTTTTTT
TRBV28	TRBD2	NA	14	TRBJ2-3	CASSSGGNTDTQYF	TGTGCCAGCAGTAGCGGGGGGAACACAGATACGCAGTATTTT
TRBV21-1	NA	NA	15	TRBJ1-5	CASSSTGVGNQPQHF	TGTGCCAGCAGCAGCACGGGGGTAGGGAATCAGCCCCAGCATTTT
TRBV5-1	TRBD1	NA	16	TRBJ2-3	CASSPGQGVITDTQYF	TGCGCCAGCAGCCCGGGACAGGGTGTGATCACAGATACGCAGTATTTT
TRBV7-9	NA	few	13	TRBJ2-7	CASTTDIHYEQYF	TGTGCCAGCACCACGGACATCCACTACGAGCAGTACTTC
TRBV5-4	NA	NA	13	TRBJ2-5	CASSLRQGETQYF	TGTGCCAGCAGCTTGAGGCAGGGAGAGACCCAGTACTTC
TRBV18	NA	once	16	TRBJ1-2	CASSPLSSGTTGGYPF	TGTGCCAGCTCACCACTATCCTCAGGGACAACTGGTGGCTACCCCTTC
TRBV5-4	TRBD2	few	18	TRBJ2-3	CASSPTSGGPYSTDTQYF	TGTGCCAGCAGCCCCACTAGCGGGGGCCCGTATAGCACAGATACGCAGTATTTT
TRBV7-2	NA	NA	15	TRBJ2-7	CASSLGRGMSYEQYF	TGTGCCAGCAGCTTAGGCCGGGGGATGTCCTACGAGCAGTACTTC
TRBV6-1	TRBD1	NA	19	TRBJ1-5	CASSEGWDRGRYSNQPQHF	TGTGCCAGCAGTGAAGGGTGGGACAGGGGCCGCTATAGCAATCAGCCCCAGCATTTT
TRBV5-1	NA	NA	16	TRBJ2-1	CASSHTTGLGRNEQFF	TGCGCCAGCAGCCACACAACAGGTTTGGGGAGGAATGAGCAGTTCTTC
TRBV9	TRBD2	NA	16	TRBJ2-1	CASSVGTSGTYNEQFF	TGTGCCAGCAGCGTAGGGACTAGCGGAACCTACAATGAGCAGTTCTTC
TRBV29-1	TRBD2	NA	19	TRBJ2-3	CSVPYSRTSGGARTDTQYF	TGCAGCGTCCCCTATAGCCGGACTAGCGGGGGGGCCCGCACAGATACGCAGTATTTT
TRBV5-1	TRBD2	once	13	TRBJ2-3	CASLAGPTDTQYF	TGCGCCAGCTTAGCGGGGCCCACAGATACGCAGTATTTT
TRBV6-5	TRBD1	NA	12	TRBJ2-7	CASSDRVIEQYF	TGTGCCAGCAGCGACAGGGTCATCGAGCAGTACTTC
TRBV19	NA	NA	16	TRBJ1-2	CASSTGGGTRNYGYTF	TGTGCCAGTAGTACCGGGGGGGGTACGCGGAACTATGGCTACACCTTC
TRBV5-1	NA	NA	15	TRBJ1-6	CASRDGGSVNSPLHF	TGCGCCAGCAGAGATGGTGGGAGCGTCAATTCACCCCTCCACTTT
TRBV2	NA	once	12	TRBJ2-7	CASSEDNYEQYF	TGTGCCAGCAGTGAAGATAACTACGAGCAGTACTTC
TRBV4-2	NA	NA	16	TRBJ2-7	CASSQDEARGYYEQYF	TGTGCCAGCAGCCAAGATGAGGCCAGGGGCTACTACGAGCAGTACTTC
TRBV5-1	TRBD2	NA	21	TRBJ2-1	CASSPAGRGTSGVGRNNEQFF	TGCGCCAGCAGCCCGGCGGGAAGGGGGACTAGCGGGGTAGGTCGAAACAATGAGCAGTTCTTC